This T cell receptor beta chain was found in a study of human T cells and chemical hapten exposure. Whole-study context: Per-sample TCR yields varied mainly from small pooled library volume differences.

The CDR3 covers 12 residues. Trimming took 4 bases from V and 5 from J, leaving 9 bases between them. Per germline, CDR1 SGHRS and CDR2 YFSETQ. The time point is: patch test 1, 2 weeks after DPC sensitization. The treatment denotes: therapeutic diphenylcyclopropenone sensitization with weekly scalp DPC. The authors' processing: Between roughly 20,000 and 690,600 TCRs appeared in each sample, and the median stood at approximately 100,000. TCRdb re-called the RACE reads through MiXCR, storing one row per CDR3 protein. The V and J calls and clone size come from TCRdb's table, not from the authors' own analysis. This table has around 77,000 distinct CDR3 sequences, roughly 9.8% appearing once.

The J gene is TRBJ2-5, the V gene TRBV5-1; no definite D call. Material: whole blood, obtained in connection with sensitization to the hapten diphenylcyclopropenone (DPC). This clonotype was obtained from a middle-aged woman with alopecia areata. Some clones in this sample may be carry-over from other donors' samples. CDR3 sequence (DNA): TGCGCCAGCAGCCAGCAAAGGGAGACCCAGTACTTC. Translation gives CASSQQRETQYF.